The next 16 T cell receptor beta chains were all read from a single sample in a study of CXCR3-negative and CXCR3-positive naive CD8 T cells. Preparation of TRB cDNA libraries relied on 5' RACE carrying UMI labels. After re-calling the 5' RACE reads, TCRdb lists one entry per CDR3 protein, DNA absent. The sample holds approximately 74,000 distinct CDR3 sequences. Sequencing input: naive CXCR3- CD8+ T cells from blood. The subset is: CD45RO-CCR7+CD27+CD95- naive CD8+ T cells lacking CXCR3 (TNR3-). Every receptor here comes from a human donor in good health. Some clones in this sample may be carry-over from other donors' samples.

V usage is TRBV3-1 and J usage is TRBJ2-3; there is no DNA to check the TCRdb D call of TRBD1. Germline CDR1 is LGHDT and CDR2 is YNNKEL (reference sequence). CDR3 length: 13 amino acids. The chain's CDR3 is CASRLDPGDTQYF.

The gene calls are TRBV29-1 and TRBJ2-7; TCRdb proposes TRBD2, but this gene call is untestable without DNA. The CDR3 is 14 amino acids. Germline loops: CDR1 SQVTM, CDR2 ANQGSEA. This CDR3 is CSASTAGNPYEQYF.

The chain joins TRBV6-6 to TRBJ2-1; TCRdb names TRBD2, which stays unverified in the absence of DNA. Germline V gene sequence: CDR1 MNHNY, CDR2 SVGAGI (reference sequence). CDR3 length: 17 amino acids. The CDR3 spells CASSYPIPSGAYNEQFF.

The chain uses TRBV18 and TRBJ2-1; the TCRdb call, TRBD1, lacks DNA for checking. The CDR3 consists of 17 residues. CDR1 and CDR2 from the germline V gene are KGHSH and LQKENI. The CDR3 spells CASSPLRQGESGNEQFF.

The chain has TRBV7-3 and TRBJ1-1; TCRdb calls TRBD1, which cannot be checked without DNA. This CDR3 comprises 13 residues. In germline, CDR1 is SGHTA, CDR2 FQGTGA. The chain's CDR3 is CASSLTGNTEAFF.

The chain employs TRBV6-6 and TRBJ2-7; lacking DNA, the TRBD1 call made by TCRdb goes unchecked. CDR1 is MNHNY, CDR2 SVGAGI, per germline (reference sequence). The CDR3 has 13 amino acids. CDR3 in amino acids: CASRGQGGYEQYF.

This chain joins TRBV7-2 and TRBJ2-2. Germline V lookup: CDR1 SGHTA, CDR2 FQGNSA. This CDR3 contains 16 residues. CDR3 amino acids: CASSLFPASPPGELFF. Drawing the rest from reference TRBV7-2 and TRBJ2-2, the complete variable domain is GAGVSQSPSNKVTEKGKDVELRCDPISGHTALYWYRQSLGQGLEFLIYFQGNSAPDKSGLPSDRFSAERTGGSVSTLTIQRTQQEDSAVYLCASSLFPASPPGELFFGEGSRLTVL.

The rearrangement links TRBV7-6 to TRBJ2-1. CDR1 and CDR2 from the germline V gene are SGHVS and FNYEAQ. The CDR3 is made up of 14 amino acids. This CDR3 is CASSRGGSYNEQFF.

This chain links TRBV7-9 with TRBJ2-7. Germline-derived CDR1 and CDR2 are SEHNR and FQNEAQ (reference sequence). CDR3 length: 14 residues. CDR3 residues: CASSLGYQTYEQYF.

The chain joins TRBV6-5 to TRBJ2-5. The germline V gene encodes CDR1 MNHEY and CDR2 SVGAGI. The CDR3 is 13 residues long. The CDR3 reads CASSFDAEETQYF.

J is TRBJ1-4 and V is TRBV4-2. CDR1 and CDR2 from the germline V gene are LGHNA and YNFKEQ. The CDR3 has 14 amino acids. CDR3: CASSPKEHNEKLFF.

V gene TRBV3-1 combines with J gene TRBJ2-7; TCRdb reports TRBD1, a call that lacks DNA to check it against. The CDR3 is 17 amino acids. Germline CDR1 and CDR2: LGHDT and YNNKEL (reference sequence). The CDR3: CASSQELAGAITYEQYF.

The V and J genes are TRBV7-9 and TRBJ2-3; TCRdb outputs TRBD1, but without DNA this stays unchecked. Germline V gene data show CDR1 as SEHNR and CDR2 as FQNEAQ (reference sequence). CDR3 length equals 16 residues. The CDR3: CASSSTEDRGRDTQYF.

This chain joins TRBV3-1 and TRBJ2-1; TCRdb indicates TRBD2, and absent DNA this call remains unverified. The length of the CDR3 is 17 residues. Germline V CDR1 and CDR2: LGHDT, YNNKEL (reference sequence). The CDR3 region is CASSQVSVGPFYNEQFF.

This sequence joins TRBV4-2 and TRBJ2-5; TCRdb lists TRBD2, though no DNA is available to test this call. This CDR3 comprises 17 residues. The germline gives CDR1 LGHNA, CDR2 YNFKEQ. CDR3: CASSQVSPSGVKETQYF.

J is TRBJ2-3 and V is TRBV12-3 or TRBV12-4. This CDR3 spans 14 amino acids. Here the CDR3 reads CASSLDFSLDTQYF.